This entry lists 15 T cell receptor beta chains sequenced from one sample in a study of blood T cell repertoires in COVID-19. The method was immunoSEQ multiplex PCR; TCRdb's version includes in-frame clones alone and lacks a portion of them. The sample holds 200,000 or so clones, roughly 80% seen once. Source material: peripheral blood. The receptors originated from a young man with active or convalescent COVID-19.

The chain is built from TRBV5-4 and TRBJ2-2; 13 bases are shared with TRBD2. The ends lost 4 bases at V and 6 bases at J; junction bases unmatched: 6. The CDR3 totals 16 residues. Germline assignment: CDR1 SGHNT and CDR2 YYREEE (reference sequence). The CDR3 protein is CASSPGLAGVAGELFF. Here the CDR3 DNA reads TGTGCCAGCAGCCCAGGACTAGCGGGAGTTGCCGGGGAGCTGTTTTTT.

This clone has a single count. The chain employs TRBV6-2 or TRBV6-3 and TRBJ2-7, with D perhaps matching TRBD1 (6 bases). The CDR3 loop spans 13 amino acids. V was cut by 5 bases and J by 4 bases, with 12 bases left in between. Per germline, CDR1 MNHEY and CDR2 SVGEGT. The CDR3 bases are TGTGCCAGCAGTACCAGGACAGCGTACGAGCAGTACGTC. This sequence encodes CASSTRTAYEQYV.

The chain is built from TRBV25-1 and TRBJ1-6, with 9 bases aligning to TRBD1. The CDR3 totals 14 residues. V lost 5 bases to trimming and J lost 10 bases; unmatched junction nucleotides: 6. Germline assignment: CDR1 MGHDK and CDR2 SYGVNS. CDR3 bases: TGTGCCAGCAGTCACATAGACAGGGGGTCACCCCTCCACTTT. Translating gives CASSHIDRGSPLHF.

This sequence joins TRBV11-2 and TRBJ2-7, with 8 bases aligning to TRBD1. Looked up from germline, CDR1 is SGHAT and CDR2 is FQNNGV. The CDR3 runs to 15 residues. The junction had 8 bases not matched to a gene; V was cut back by 6 bases and J by 1 base. The DNA of the CDR3 is TGTGCCAGCAGTCCCCGTGGACAGGGATCCTACGAGCAGTACGTC. Its translation is CASSPRGQGSYEQYV.

Written as DNA, the CDR3 is TGTGCCTGGAGTCGACAGGGGGGGGGCACTGAAGCTTTCTTT. Its translation is CAWSRQGGGTEAFF. This rearrangement joins TRBV30 to TRBJ1-1, with 9 bases identical to TRBD1. The CDR3 is 14 amino acids. Germline trimming cut 2 bases from V and 4 bases from J; bases unmatched to any gene: 5. CDR1 is GTSNPN, CDR2 SVGIG, per germline (reference sequence).

The chain uses TRBV27 and TRBJ1-1; 9 bases align to TRBD1. The trim removed 5 bases at V and 5 bases at J, leaving 9 bases unmatched. The CDR3 is 15 amino acids. Germline V lookup: CDR1 MNHEY, CDR2 SMNVEV (reference sequence). As DNA, the CDR3 is TGTGCCAGCAGTCGACGGACAGGGGAGTGGACTGAAGCTTTCTTT. The encoded protein is CASSRRTGEWTEAFF.

The sample holds a few counts of this clone. The rearrangement joins TRBV5-1 to TRBJ2-6; the D gene is possibly TRBD2 (5 bases). Germline-derived CDR1 and CDR2 are SGHRS and YFSETQ. The CDR3 sequence is 15 residues long. Trimming pared 1 base from V and 1 base from J, leaving 6 bases between. CDR3 amino acids: CASSLSGSGANVLTF. The CDR3 nucleotides read TGCGCCAGCAGCTTGTCGGGGTCTGGGGCCAACGTCCTGACTTTC.

This rearrangement joins TRBV18 to TRBJ2-2, with D maybe TRBD1 (5 bases). CDR1 KGHSH and CDR2 LQKENI come from the germline V gene. The CDR3 is 16 residues long. Deletions cut 2 bases from V and 0 bases from J, with 10 bases between. The CDR3 spells CASSPGAGSNTGELFF. The CDR3 DNA follows: TGTGCCAGCTCACCAGGGGCAGGGTCGAACACCGGGGAGCTGTTTTTT.

This chain connects TRBV11-2 to TRBJ1-1; D unresolved. Germline-derived CDR1 and CDR2 are SGHAT and FQNNGV. The CDR3 totals 18 residues. The V and J ends lost 7 bases and 0 bases respectively, with 24 bases between them. The CDR3 bases are TGTGCCAGCATACCCCCCACCCCCCGACGGAGCCTGAACACTGAAGCTTTCTTT. Amino acid sequence: CASIPPTPRRSLNTEAFF.

V usage is TRBV11-3 and J usage is TRBJ2-3; 7 nucleotides agree with TRBD1. The CDR3 totals 15 residues. J lost 5 bases, V lost 7 bases, and 12 bases had no gene match. Germline assignment: CDR1 SGHNT and CDR2 YENEEA. CDR3 DNA sequence: TGTGCCAGCACCAATCTTGAGGGGGCAGGAGATACGCAGTATTTT. This codes for CASTNLEGAGDTQYF.

The chain links TRBV6-2 or TRBV6-3 to TRBJ1-5; D perhaps matches TRBD1 (5 bases). The CDR3 spans 14 residues. Between the trimmed V and J ends, which lost 2 bases and 1 base, there was a span of 6 bases. The germline gives CDR1 MNHEY, CDR2 SVGEGT. The CDR3 coding sequence is TGTGCCAGCAGTTACGCAGGGAGCAATCAGCCCCAGCATTTT. This encodes CASSYAGSNQPQHF.

This clone turned up a few times. The V gene is TRBV2, the J gene TRBJ1-3, with 7 bases fitting TRBD1. Trimming took 2 bases from V and 2 from J; bases not matched to a gene: 0. The CDR3 extends over 14 amino acids. CDR1 SNHLY and CDR2 FYNNEI come from the germline V gene. CDR3 coding DNA: TGTGCCAGCAGTGAACAGGGGGCTGGAAACACCATATATTTT. Protein: CASSEQGAGNTIYF. Combining the CDR3 with reference TRBV2 and TRBJ1-3 gives the whole variable domain EPEVTQTPSHQVTQMGQEVILRCVPISNHLYFYWYRQILGQKVEFLVSFYNNEISEKSEIFDDQFSVERPDGSNFTLKIRSTKLEDSAMYFCASSEQGAGNTIYFGEGSWLTVV.

This clone appeared a few times. The chain uses TRBV18 and TRBJ1-1, with 11 bases aligning to TRBD1. Germline loops: CDR1 KGHSH, CDR2 LQKENI. Losses at the gene ends were 4 bases for V and 1 base for J; bases not matched to a gene: 8. The CDR3 contains 17 residues. The CDR3 coding sequence is TGTGCCAGCTCACTAACCGGGACAGGGGGACCGAACACTGAAGCTTTCTTT. This codes for CASSLTGTGGPNTEAFF.

This clone turned up a few times. The rearrangement uses TRBV5-1 and TRBJ1-2, with D perhaps matching TRBD1 (5 bases). V dropped 3 bases and J dropped 8 bases, with 17 bases sitting between them. The CDR3 loop spans 14 amino acids. Germline loops: CDR1 SGHRS, CDR2 YFSETQ. The CDR3 DNA reads as TGCGCCAGCAGCTCCCGACAGCCCGGAAGGGGCTACACCTTC. This sequence encodes CASSSRQPGRGYTF.

V usage is TRBV5-1 and J usage is TRBJ1-2; 7 nucleotides agree with TRBD1. CDR1 SGHRS and CDR2 YFSETQ come from the germline V gene. This CDR3 comprises 14 residues. The trim removed 0 bases at V and 2 bases at J, leaving 1 base unmatched. In DNA, the CDR3 is TGCGCCAGCAGCTTGGTAGGGGGCAACTATGGCTACACCTTC. Translating it yields CASSLVGGNYGYTF.